This entry concerns a single T cell receptor (beta chain). The antigen is not known. The data are from a study of shared clonotypes between healthy human individuals. Study-wide results and limits: Researchers sampled only blood; tissue repertoires likely differ. Naive subsets typically showed greater estimated richness than memory subsets.

Germline values: CDR1 MNHNY, CDR2 SVGAGI (reference sequence). Trimming shortened V by 1 base and J by 2 bases, and 15 bases separated the two germline ends. The CDR3 is 16 amino acids. The authors ran the assay at deep level. The protocol was immunoSEQ multiplex PCR, while the TCRdb copy is restricted to in-frame clones and leaves out a portion. In the table there are millions of clones, 85% to 95% of which are singletons. This TCR was recovered from a man aged 18-30 years in good health. The chain carries TRBV6-6 and TRBJ2-7; TRBD1 might be the D (5 bases). Input material: naive CD4+ T cells sorted from blood. The subset: CD45RA+ positively selected. The CDR3 DNA reads as TGTGCCAGCAGTTACTTCAGGGTGGGGTCGACCTACGAGCAGTACTTC. This sequence encodes CASSYFRVGSTYEQYF.